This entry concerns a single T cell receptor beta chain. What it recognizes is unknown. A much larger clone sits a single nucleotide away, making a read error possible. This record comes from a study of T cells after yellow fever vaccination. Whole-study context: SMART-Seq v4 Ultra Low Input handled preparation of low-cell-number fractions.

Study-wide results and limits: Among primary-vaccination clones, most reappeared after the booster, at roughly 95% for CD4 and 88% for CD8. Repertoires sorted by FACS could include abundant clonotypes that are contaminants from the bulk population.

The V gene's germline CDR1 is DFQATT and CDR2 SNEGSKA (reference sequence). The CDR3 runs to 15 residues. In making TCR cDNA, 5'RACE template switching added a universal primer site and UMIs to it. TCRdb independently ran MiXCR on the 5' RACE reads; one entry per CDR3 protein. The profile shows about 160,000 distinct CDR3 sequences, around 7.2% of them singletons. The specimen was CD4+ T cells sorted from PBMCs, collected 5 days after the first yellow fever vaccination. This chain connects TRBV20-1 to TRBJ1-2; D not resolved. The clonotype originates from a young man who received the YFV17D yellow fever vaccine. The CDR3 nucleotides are TGCTGTGCTAGAGATCCTGGGAGGGCGGTGGGGGGCTACACCTTC. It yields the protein CCARDPGRAVGGYTF.